This T cell receptor beta chain came from a study of human thymus T cells. Regarding the study as a whole: Thymic TCR repertoires of unrelated people reportedly overlapped highly. Thymic and blood repertoires appeared to show biased V and J gene usage.

The assay was immunoSEQ multiplex PCR, and TCRdb's table has in-frame clones only and misses some. The sample yields tens of thousands of clones, 90% to 97% seen once. Resections obtained during corrective heart surgery supplied the thymus tissue. It was healthy Finnish infants having corrective surgery for congenital heart defects who were the donors. After removal of 3 bases from V and 4 bases from J, the junction contained 14 bases not matched to a gene. There are 17 residues in the CDR3. Germline CDR1 is SGHDN and CDR2 is FVKESK. A remark on this clone: Its antigen is not identified.

The chain combines TRBV14 with TRBJ2-7; 8 bases fit TRBD2. The receptor was isolated from a boy under two years old with a congenital heart defect but otherwise immunologically healthy. Sequencing was performed on thymus tissue. CDR3 sequence reads: CASSHGPGLEVGYEQYF. DNA of the CDR3: TGTGCCAGCAGCCATGGTCCGGGACTAGAGGTGGGATACGAGCAGTACTTC.